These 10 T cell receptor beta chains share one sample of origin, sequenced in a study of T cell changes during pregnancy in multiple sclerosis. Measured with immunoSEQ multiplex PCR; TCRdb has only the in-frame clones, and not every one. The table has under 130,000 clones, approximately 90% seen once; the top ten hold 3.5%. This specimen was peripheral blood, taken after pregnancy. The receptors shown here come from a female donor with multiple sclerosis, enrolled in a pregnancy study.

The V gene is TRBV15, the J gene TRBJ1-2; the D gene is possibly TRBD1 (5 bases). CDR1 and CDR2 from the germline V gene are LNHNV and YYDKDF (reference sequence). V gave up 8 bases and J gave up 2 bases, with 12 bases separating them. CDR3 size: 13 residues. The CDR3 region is CATGAGPNYGYTF. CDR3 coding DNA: TGTGCCACCGGGGCCGGACCAAACTATGGCTACACCTTC.

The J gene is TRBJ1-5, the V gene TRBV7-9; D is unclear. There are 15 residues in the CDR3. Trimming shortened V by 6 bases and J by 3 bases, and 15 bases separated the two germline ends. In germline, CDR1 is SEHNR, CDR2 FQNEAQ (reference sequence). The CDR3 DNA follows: TGTGCCAGCAGTGACGGAGGTGAGATCAATCAGCCCCAGCATTTT. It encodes CASSDGGEINQPQHF.

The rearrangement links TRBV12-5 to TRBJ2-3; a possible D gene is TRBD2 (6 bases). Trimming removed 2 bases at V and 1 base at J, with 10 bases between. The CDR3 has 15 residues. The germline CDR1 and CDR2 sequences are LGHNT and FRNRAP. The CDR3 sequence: CASGLTGGGTDTQYF. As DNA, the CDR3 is TGTGCTAGTGGTTTGACAGGAGGGGGCACAGATACGCAGTATTTT.

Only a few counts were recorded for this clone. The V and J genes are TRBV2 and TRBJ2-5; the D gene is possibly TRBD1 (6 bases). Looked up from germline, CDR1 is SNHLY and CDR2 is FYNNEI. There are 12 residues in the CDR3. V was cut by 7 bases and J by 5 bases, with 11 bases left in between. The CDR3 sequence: CASISRGETQYF. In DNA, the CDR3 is TGTGCCAGCATAAGTAGGGGGGAGACCCAGTACTTC.

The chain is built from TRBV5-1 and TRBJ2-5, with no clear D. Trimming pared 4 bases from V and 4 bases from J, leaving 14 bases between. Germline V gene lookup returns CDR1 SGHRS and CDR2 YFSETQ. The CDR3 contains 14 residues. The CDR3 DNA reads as TGCGCCAGCAGCAACCGATATGAGCGAGAGACCCAGTACTTC. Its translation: CASSNRYERETQYF.

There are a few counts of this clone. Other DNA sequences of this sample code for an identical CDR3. CDR3 sequence reads: CASSLRGGETQYF. In DNA form, the CDR3 reads TGTGCCAGCAGCTTGCGGGGGGGAGAGACCCAGTACTTC. The rearrangement links TRBV5-6 to TRBJ2-5; 8 bases agree with TRBD2. Looked up from germline, CDR1 is SGHDT and CDR2 is YYEEEE. V lost 1 base to trimming and J lost 4 bases; unmatched junction nucleotides: 0. This CDR3 is 13 amino acids long.

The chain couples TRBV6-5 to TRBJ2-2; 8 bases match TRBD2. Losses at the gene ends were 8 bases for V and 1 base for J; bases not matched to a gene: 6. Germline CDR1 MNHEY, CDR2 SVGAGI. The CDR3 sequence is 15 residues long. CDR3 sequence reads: CASRYGGGNTGELFF. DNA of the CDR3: TGTGCCAGCCGGTACGGGGGGGGGAACACCGGGGAGCTGTTTTTT.

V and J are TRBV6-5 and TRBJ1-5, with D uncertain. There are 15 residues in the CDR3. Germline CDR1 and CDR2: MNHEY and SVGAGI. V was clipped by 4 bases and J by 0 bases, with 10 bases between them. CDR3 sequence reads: CASSSYGYSNQPQHF. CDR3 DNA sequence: TGTGCCAGCAGTTCCTACGGTTATAGCAATCAGCCCCAGCATTTT.

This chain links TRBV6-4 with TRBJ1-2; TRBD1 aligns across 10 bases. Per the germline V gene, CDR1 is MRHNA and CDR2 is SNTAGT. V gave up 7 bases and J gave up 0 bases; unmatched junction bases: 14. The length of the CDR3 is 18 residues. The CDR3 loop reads CASTIGARQGAANYGYTF. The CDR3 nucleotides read TGTGCCAGCACCATCGGGGCAAGACAGGGGGCCGCTAACTATGGCTACACCTTC.

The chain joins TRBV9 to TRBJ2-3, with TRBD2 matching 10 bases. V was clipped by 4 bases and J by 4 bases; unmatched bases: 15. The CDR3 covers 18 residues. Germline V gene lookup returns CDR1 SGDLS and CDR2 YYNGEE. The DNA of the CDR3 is TGTGCCAGCAGCCCCTCCTCAGGACTAGCGGCCCCCCCAGATACGCAGTATTTT. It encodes CASSPSSGLAAPPDTQYF. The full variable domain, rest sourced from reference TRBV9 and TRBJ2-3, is DSGVTQTPKHLITATGQRVTLRCSPRSGDLSVYWYQQSLDQGLQFLIQYYNGEERAKGNILERFSAQQFPDLHSELNLSSLELGDSALYFCASSPSSGLAAPPDTQYFGPGTRLTVL.